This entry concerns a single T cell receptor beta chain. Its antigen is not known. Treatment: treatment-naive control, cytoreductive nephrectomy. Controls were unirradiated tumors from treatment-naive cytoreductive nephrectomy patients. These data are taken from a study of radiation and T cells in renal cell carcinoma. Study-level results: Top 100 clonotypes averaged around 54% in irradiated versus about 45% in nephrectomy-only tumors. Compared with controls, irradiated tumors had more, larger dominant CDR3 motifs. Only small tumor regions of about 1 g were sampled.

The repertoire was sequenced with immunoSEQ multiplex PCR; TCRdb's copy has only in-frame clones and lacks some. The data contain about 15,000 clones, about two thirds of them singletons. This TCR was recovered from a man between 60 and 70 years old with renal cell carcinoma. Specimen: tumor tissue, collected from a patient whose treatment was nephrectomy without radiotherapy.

The CDR3 here is CASSPQGFMNQPQHF. The CDR3 nucleotides are TGTGCCAGCAGCCCTCAGGGGTTTATGAATCAGCCCCAGCATTTT. The gene calls are TRBV2 and TRBJ1-5; TRBD1 might be the D (6 bases). V was trimmed by 6 bases and J by 4 bases, leaving 16 bases between them. The CDR3 extends over 15 amino acids. Germline CDR1 is SNHLY and CDR2 is FYNNEI.